These 25 T cell receptor beta chains originate from one sample sequenced in a study of blood T cell repertoires in COVID-19 (dated by TCRdb to between 2020 and 2021). Libraries were constructed by the immunoSEQ multiplex PCR assay. In its TCRdb copy, this immuneACCESS table keeps in-frame sequences only and misses some clones. Where compared with another copy, unresolved V genes explain less than half of these, and the others have no known cause. This sample comprises some 270,000 clones, 75% to 90% of them detected only once. The ten largest account for around 0.84% of the sample. Input material: peripheral blood. These receptors originate from a man under 40 with acute or convalescent COVID-19.

The chain is built from TRBV11-2 and TRBJ2-5, with D uncertain. From germline, CDR1 is SGHAT and CDR2 FQNNGV. This CDR3 is built from 14 residues. With 0 bases removed from V and 7 bases from J, the gap between germline ends came to 12 bases. CDR3 loop: CASSLDRSASTQYF. CDR3 DNA: TGTGCCAGCAGCTTAGATCGGAGCGCATCGACCCAGTACTTC.

The chain couples TRBV20-1 to TRBJ1-6; 7 bases line up with TRBD1. With 3 bases clipped from V and 4 bases from J, the junction kept 6 bases outside the gene matches. This CDR3 spans 15 amino acids. Germline CDR1 DFQATT, CDR2 SNEGSKA (reference sequence). The CDR3 spells CSASGSGQYNSPLHF. The CDR3 DNA reads as TGCAGTGCTAGTGGATCGGGACAGTATAATTCACCCCTCCACTTT.

This clone occurred once. The chain has TRBV7-9 and TRBJ2-7, with 8 bases fitting TRBD2. CDR1 is SEHNR, CDR2 FQNEAQ, per germline (reference sequence). V gave up 2 bases and J gave up 1 base; unmatched junction bases: 4. This CDR3 is built from 15 residues. The CDR3 DNA reads TGTGCCAGCAGCTTATTTAGCGGGAAGTCCTACGAGCAGTACTTC. The encoded protein is CASSLFSGKSYEQYF.

V gene TRBV5-1 combines with J gene TRBJ1-2; D unresolved. The CDR3 loop spans 14 amino acids. The V end was cut by 2 bases, the J end by 4 bases, with 12 bases between. Germline V CDR1 and CDR2: SGHRS, YFSETQ. CDR3 in amino acids: CASSFWEGSYGYTF. Here the CDR3 DNA reads TGCGCCAGCAGCTTTTGGGAAGGGAGCTATGGCTACACCTTC.

In its sample, this clone was seen a few times. The J gene is TRBJ2-3, the V gene TRBV5-1, with 9 bases aligning to TRBD2. Trimming removed 1 base from V and 4 bases from J; junction bases left unmatched: 10. This CDR3 region has 17 residues. Germline lookup yields CDR1 SGHRS and CDR2 YFSETQ. The CDR3: CASSLPPSGKGADTQYF. CDR3 DNA sequence: TGCGCCAGCAGCTTGCCGCCTAGCGGGAAGGGGGCAGATACGCAGTATTTT.

J is TRBJ1-1 and V is TRBV30; D is unclear. V lost 0 bases to trimming and J lost 3 bases, with 11 bases between them. Germline V gene lookup returns CDR1 GTSNPN and CDR2 SVGIG (reference sequence). The CDR3 sequence is 14 residues long. CDR3 coding DNA: TGTGCCTGGAGTGTAGAAACGAGTTACACTGAAGCTTTCTTT. It yields the protein CAWSVETSYTEAFF.

This clone was seen a handful of times. The chain links TRBV2 to TRBJ2-7, with TRBD1 identical over 7 bases. After removal of 4 bases from V and 5 bases from J, the junction contained 8 bases not matched to a gene. Germline values: CDR1 SNHLY, CDR2 FYNNEI. The CDR3 is 14 residues long. The CDR3 loop is CASSGVGQYNEQYF. In DNA form, the CDR3 reads TGTGCCAGCAGTGGGGTGGGACAGTACAACGAGCAGTACTTC.

The J gene is TRBJ1-1, the V gene TRBV19; 8 bases agree with TRBD1. The CDR3 loop spans 16 amino acids. CDR1 and CDR2 (germline): LNHDA, SQIVND (reference sequence). Unmatched junction bases numbered 9, after V lost 5 bases and J lost 1 base. The DNA of the CDR3 is TGTGCCAGTAGTCCCCAGGGGGCTAGATCGAACACTGAAGCTTTCTTT. This gives the protein CASSPQGARSNTEAFF.

The genes are TRBV30 and TRBJ1-3; D perhaps matches TRBD1 (5 bases). Germline V gene sequence: CDR1 GTSNPN, CDR2 SVGIG (reference sequence). The CDR3 consists of 14 residues. Trimming shortened V by 6 bases and J by 0 bases, and 12 bases separated the two germline ends. The DNA of the CDR3 is TGTGCCTGTGAGCAGGGTTTCTCTGGAAACACCATATATTTT. Protein: CACEQGFSGNTIYF.

The chain has TRBV5-5 and TRBJ1-2; D may be TRBD1 (6 bases). V lost 3 bases, J lost 8 bases, and 20 bases lay in between. The CDR3 is made up of 15 amino acids. The germline V gene has CDR1 SGHKS and CDR2 YYEKEE (reference sequence). The CDR3 reads CASSYPGRGGRGYTF. CDR3 nucleotide sequence: TGTGCCAGCAGCTACCCTGGCCGTGGGGGCCGAGGCTACACCTTC.

This clone occurred a few times. The chain links TRBV4-2 to TRBJ1-2, with D uncertain. Germline CDR1 reads LGHNA; CDR2 reads YNFKEQ. The CDR3 is 14 residues long. V lost 1 base and J 10 bases, leaving 16 bases between the germline ends. The CDR3 DNA sequence: TGTGCCAGCAGCCAAGGAGGTGACCGCGAAGTCTACACCTTC. Translated: CASSQGGDREVYTF.

The CDR3 here is CASSGAGESADTQYF. CDR3 sequence (DNA): TGCGCCAGCAGTGGGGCGGGAGAGTCCGCAGATACGCAGTATTTT. The chain uses TRBV10-1 and TRBJ2-3, with 7 bases identical to TRBD2. The germline CDR1 and CDR2 sequences are WNHNN and SYGVQD (reference sequence). CDR3 length equals 15 residues. V lost 4 bases and J lost 4; bases outside the gene matches: 8.

The chain is built from TRBV2 and TRBJ2-1; D may be TRBD2 (5 bases). This CDR3 has 14 amino acids. V lost 10 bases and J lost 0, with 13 bases in between. Germline V gene sequence: CDR1 SNHLY, CDR2 FYNNEI. The CDR3 DNA reads TGTGCCACCACGGACTTAGCCTCCTACAATGAGCAGTTCTTC. Translation: CATTDLASYNEQFF.

This chain uses TRBV5-1 with TRBJ1-3, with TRBD1 matching over 9 bases. The germline V gene has CDR1 SGHRS and CDR2 YFSETQ. Trimming removed 5 bases from V and 3 bases from J; junction bases left unmatched: 0. The CDR3 has 13 amino acids. This CDR3 reads CASRDRGGNTIYF. The CDR3, as DNA: TGCGCCAGCAGGGACAGGGGTGGAAACACCATATATTTT.

The chain couples TRBV15 to TRBJ2-7; TRBD2 agrees at 7 bases. The length of the CDR3 is 16 residues. V dropped 0 bases and J dropped 2; count of bases not matched to a gene: 7. The germline V gene has CDR1 LNHNV and CDR2 YYDKDF (reference sequence). Here the CDR3 DNA reads TGTGCCACCAGCAGAGAATCCGGGACTACACCCTACGAGCAGTACTTC. Translating it yields CATSRESGTTPYEQYF.

This clone was picked up one time. CDR3 amino acids: CASSLKKEAGLVVGGEQFF. CDR3 bases: TGTGCCAGCAGCTTAAAAAAGGAAGCGGGACTAGTAGTCGGAGGTGAGCAGTTCTTC. The V gene is TRBV11-2, the J gene TRBJ2-1; 8 nucleotides line up with TRBD2. Germline trimming cut 2 bases from V and 9 bases from J; bases unmatched to any gene: 21. Germline values: CDR1 SGHAT, CDR2 FQNNGV. The CDR3 contains 19 residues.

CDR3 amino acids: CSASLPRGPSYEQYF. CDR3 bases: TGCAGTGCTAGTCTTCCCCGCGGGCCGTCCTACGAGCAGTACTTC. The chain joins TRBV20-1 to TRBJ2-7, with D maybe TRBD2 (5 bases). The CDR3 has 15 residues. Germline lookup yields CDR1 DFQATT and CDR2 SNEGSKA (reference sequence). The germline V and J ends were trimmed by 3 bases and 1 base, with 16 bases remaining between them.

This clone was picked up one time. The rearrangement links TRBV5-1 to TRBJ2-3, with D unclear. The ends were cut back, 4 bases at V and 0 bases at J, with 9 bases in the middle. Per the germline V gene, CDR1 is SGHRS and CDR2 is YFSETQ. The CDR3 runs to 14 residues. The CDR3 protein is CASSPQISTDTQYF. For the CDR3, the DNA is TGCGCCAGCAGCCCCCAGATTAGCACAGATACGCAGTATTTT. Complete variable domain (other parts from reference TRBV5-1 and TRBJ2-3): KAGVTQTPRYLIKTRGQQVTLSCSPISGHRSVSWYQQTPGQGLQFLFEYFSETQRNKGNFPGRFSGRQFSNSRSEMNVSTLELGDSALYLCASSPQISTDTQYFGPGTRLTVL.

V gene TRBV11-3 combines with J gene TRBJ2-3; 7 bases line up with TRBD1. CDR1 and CDR2 (germline): SGHNT, YENEEA. There are 15 residues in the CDR3. The ends lost 3 bases at V and 3 bases at J; junction bases unmatched: 6. The CDR3 spells CASSLGQKETDTQYF. In DNA form, the CDR3 reads TGTGCCAGCAGCTTGGGACAGAAAGAAACAGATACGCAGTATTTT. Variable domain in full (rest from reference TRBV11-3 and TRBJ2-3): EAGVVQSPRYKIIEKKQPVAFWCNPISGHNTLYWYLQNLGQGPELLIRYENEEAVDDSQLPKDRFSAERLKGVDSTLKIQPAELGDSAVYLCASSLGQKETDTQYFGPGTRLTVL.

The V call is TRBV5-1, the J call TRBJ2-5, with TRBD2 as a possible D gene (5 bases). Trimming took off 0 bases at V and 2 bases at J, with 11 bases between the two ends. Per germline, CDR1 SGHRS and CDR2 YFSETQ. The CDR3 length is 15 residues. The CDR3 bases are TGCGCCAGCAGCTTGGCGGCGGGCCAGCAAGAGACCCAGTACTTC. It encodes CASSLAAGQQETQYF.

The genes are TRBV23-1 and TRBJ2-7; D might be TRBD1 (6 bases). TRBV23-1 is filed as an ORF, its function uncertain. V was shortened by 0 bases and J by 4 bases, with 16 bases between the two germline ends. CDR3 size: 16 residues. The CDR3 DNA reads TGCGCCAGCAGTCAATCGGGCAGGGGCGCCAAGTACGAGCAGTACTTC. This encodes CASSQSGRGAKYEQYF.

The rearrangement links TRBV18 to TRBJ2-5; D is unclear. This CDR3 has 14 residues. V was trimmed by 1 base and J by 1 base, leaving 7 bases between them. Germline loops: CDR1 KGHSH, CDR2 LQKENI. The CDR3 nucleotides read TGTGCCAGCTCACCACAAGAGCTCCAAGAGACCCAGTACTTC. As protein: CASSPQELQETQYF.

The chain uses TRBV7-3 and TRBJ2-3; D may be TRBD2 (5 bases). Trimming removed 1 base at V and 3 bases at J, with 14 bases between. Per the germline V gene, CDR1 is SGHTA and CDR2 is FQGTGA. The CDR3 runs to 16 residues. The CDR3, as DNA: TGTGCCAGCAGCTTAAGGTCCGGCGGGCCGACAGATACGCAGTATTTT. Translated, it gives CASSLRSGGPTDTQYF. Together with reference TRBV7-3 and TRBJ2-3, the CDR3 gives the full variable domain: GAGVSQTPSNKVTEKGKYVELRCDPISGHTALYWYRQSLGQGPEFLIYFQGTGAADDSGLPNDRFFAVRPEGSVSTLKIQRTERGDSAVYLCASSLRSGGPTDTQYFGPGTRLTVL.

The V gene is TRBV28, the J gene TRBJ1-1; 9 bases are a match to TRBD1. Germline trimming cut 6 bases from V and 4 bases from J; bases unmatched to any gene: 3. The V gene's germline CDR1 is MDHEN and CDR2 SYDVKM. The CDR3 has 13 residues. The CDR3 DNA sequence: TGTGCCAGCAGGCAGACAGGGGGCACTGAAGCTTTCTTT. It codes for CASRQTGGTEAFF.

The genes are TRBV11-1 and TRBJ2-7; 7 bases match TRBD1. CDR1 is SGHAT and CDR2 is FQDESV in the germline V gene (reference sequence). V gave up 7 bases and J gave up 0 bases; unmatched junction bases: 6. CDR3 length equals 14 residues. The CDR3, as DNA: TGTGCCAGCACCCTGGACAGGATCTCCTACGAGCAGTACTTC. The encoded protein is CASTLDRISYEQYF.